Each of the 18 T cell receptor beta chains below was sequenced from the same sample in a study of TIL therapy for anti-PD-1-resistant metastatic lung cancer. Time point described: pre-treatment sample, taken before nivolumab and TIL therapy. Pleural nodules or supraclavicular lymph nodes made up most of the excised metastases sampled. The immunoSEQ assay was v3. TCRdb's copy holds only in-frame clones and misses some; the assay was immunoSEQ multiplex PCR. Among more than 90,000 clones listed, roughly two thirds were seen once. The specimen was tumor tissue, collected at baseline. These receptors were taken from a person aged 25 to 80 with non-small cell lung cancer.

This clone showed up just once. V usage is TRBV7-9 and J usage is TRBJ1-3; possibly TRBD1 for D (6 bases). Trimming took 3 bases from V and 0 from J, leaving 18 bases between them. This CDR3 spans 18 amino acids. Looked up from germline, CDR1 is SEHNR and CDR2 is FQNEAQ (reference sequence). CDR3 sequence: CASSFNKVQGISGNTIYF. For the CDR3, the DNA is TGTGCCAGCAGCTTTAACAAAGTACAGGGCATCTCTGGAAACACCATATATTTT.

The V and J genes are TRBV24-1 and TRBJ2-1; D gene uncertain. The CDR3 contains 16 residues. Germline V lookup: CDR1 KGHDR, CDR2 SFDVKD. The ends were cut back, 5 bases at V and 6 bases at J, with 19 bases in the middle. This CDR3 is CATSVETAVLGNEQFF. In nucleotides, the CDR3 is TGTGCCACCAGTGTTGAAACGGCAGTACTCGGCAATGAGCAGTTCTTC.

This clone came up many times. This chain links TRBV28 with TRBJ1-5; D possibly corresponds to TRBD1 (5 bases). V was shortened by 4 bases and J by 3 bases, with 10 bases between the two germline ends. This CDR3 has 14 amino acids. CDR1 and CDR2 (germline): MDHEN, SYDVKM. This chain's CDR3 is CASSWGYTNQPQHF. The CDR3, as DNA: TGTGCCAGCAGTTGGGGGTATACCAATCAGCCCCAGCATTTT.

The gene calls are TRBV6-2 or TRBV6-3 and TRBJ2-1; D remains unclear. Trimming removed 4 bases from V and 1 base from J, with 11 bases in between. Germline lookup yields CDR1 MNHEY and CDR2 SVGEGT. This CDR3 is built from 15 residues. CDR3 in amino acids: CASSLAMVSYNEQFF. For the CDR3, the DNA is TGTGCCAGCAGTTTGGCGATGGTTTCCTACAATGAGCAGTTCTTC.

Here the CDR3 DNA reads TGTGCCAGCAGTTTGACAGAAAACACTGAAGCTTTCTTT. Translating gives CASSLTENTEAFF. The chain recombines TRBV25-1 with TRBJ1-1; possibly TRBD1 for D (5 bases). There are 13 residues in the CDR3. The V and J ends lost 5 bases and 2 bases respectively, with 9 bases between them. From germline, CDR1 is MGHDK and CDR2 SYGVNS. The full variable domain, rest sourced from reference TRBV25-1 and TRBJ1-1, is EADIYQTPRYLVIGTGKKITLECSQTMGHDKMYWYQQDPGMELHLIHYSYGVNSTEKGDLSSESTVSRIRTEHFPLTLESARPSHTSQYLCASSLTENTEAFFGQGTRLTVV.

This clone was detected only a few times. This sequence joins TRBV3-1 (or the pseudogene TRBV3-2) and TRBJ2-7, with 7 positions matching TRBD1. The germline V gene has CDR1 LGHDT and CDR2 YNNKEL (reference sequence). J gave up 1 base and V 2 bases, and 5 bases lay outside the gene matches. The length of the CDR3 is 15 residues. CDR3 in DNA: TGTGCCAGCAGCCAATCATTGACAGGGTCCTACGAGCAGTACTTC. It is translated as CASSQSLTGSYEQYF.

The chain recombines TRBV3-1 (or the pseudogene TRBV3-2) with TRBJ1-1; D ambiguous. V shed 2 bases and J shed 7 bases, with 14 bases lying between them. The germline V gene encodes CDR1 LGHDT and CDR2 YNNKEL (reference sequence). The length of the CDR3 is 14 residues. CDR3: CASSQSWSGLEAFF. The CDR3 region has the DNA TGTGCCAGCAGCCAAAGTTGGTCCGGGCTTGAAGCTTTCTTT.

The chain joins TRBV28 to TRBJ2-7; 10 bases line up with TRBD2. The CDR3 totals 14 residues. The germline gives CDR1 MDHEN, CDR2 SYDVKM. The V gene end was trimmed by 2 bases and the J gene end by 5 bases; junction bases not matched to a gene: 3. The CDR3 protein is CASSLRAGGDEQYF. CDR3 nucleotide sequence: TGTGCCAGCAGTTTAAGAGCGGGAGGGGACGAGCAGTACTTC.

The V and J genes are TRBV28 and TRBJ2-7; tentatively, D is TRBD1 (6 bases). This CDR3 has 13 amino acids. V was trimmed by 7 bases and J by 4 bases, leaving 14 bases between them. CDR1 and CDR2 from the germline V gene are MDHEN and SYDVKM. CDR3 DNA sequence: TGTGCCAGCACGGTACAGGGTGTTTACGAGCAGTACTTC. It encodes CASTVQGVYEQYF. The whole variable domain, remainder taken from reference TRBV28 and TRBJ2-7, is DVKVTQSSRYLVKRTGEKVFLECVQDMDHENMFWYRQDPGLGLRLIYFSYDVKMKEKGDIPEGYSVSREKKERFSLILESASTNQTSMYLCASTVQGVYEQYFGPGTRLTVT.

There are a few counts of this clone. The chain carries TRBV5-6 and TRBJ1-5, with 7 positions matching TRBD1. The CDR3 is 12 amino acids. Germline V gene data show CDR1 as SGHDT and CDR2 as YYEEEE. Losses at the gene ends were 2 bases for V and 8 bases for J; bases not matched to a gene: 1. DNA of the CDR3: TGTGCCAGCAGCTTCGGACAGGAGCCCCAGCATTTT. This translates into CASSFGQEPQHF. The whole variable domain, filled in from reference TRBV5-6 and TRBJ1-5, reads DAGVTQSPTHLIKTRGQQVTLRCSPKSGHDTVSWYQQALGQGPQFIFQYYEEEERQRGNFPDRFSGHQFPNYSSELNVNALLLGDSALYLCASSFGQEPQHFGDGTRLSIL.

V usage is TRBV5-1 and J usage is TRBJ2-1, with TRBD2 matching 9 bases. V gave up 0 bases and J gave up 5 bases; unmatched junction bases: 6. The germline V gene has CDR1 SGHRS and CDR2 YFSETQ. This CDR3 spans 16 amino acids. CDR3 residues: CASSLGVREGHNEQFF. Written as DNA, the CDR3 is TGCGCCAGCAGCTTGGGTGTGCGGGAGGGGCACAATGAGCAGTTCTTC.

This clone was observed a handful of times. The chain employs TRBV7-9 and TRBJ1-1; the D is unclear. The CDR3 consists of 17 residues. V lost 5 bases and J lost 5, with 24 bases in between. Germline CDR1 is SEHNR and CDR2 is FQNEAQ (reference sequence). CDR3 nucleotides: TGTGCCAGCAGCCACCCATATGACTCCTATTTGGGAACTGAAGCTTTCTTT. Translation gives CASSHPYDSYLGTEAFF.

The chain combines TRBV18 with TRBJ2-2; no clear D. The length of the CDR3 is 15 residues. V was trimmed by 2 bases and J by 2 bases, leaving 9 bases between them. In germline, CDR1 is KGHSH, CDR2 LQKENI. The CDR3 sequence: CASSPVSRNTGELFF. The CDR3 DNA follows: TGTGCCAGCTCACCAGTGAGCAGAAACACCGGGGAGCTGTTTTTT.

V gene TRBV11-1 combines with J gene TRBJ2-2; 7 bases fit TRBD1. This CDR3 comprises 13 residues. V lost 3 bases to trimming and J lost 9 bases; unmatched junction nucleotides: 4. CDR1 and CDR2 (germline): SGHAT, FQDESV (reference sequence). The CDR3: CASSLPGGRELFF. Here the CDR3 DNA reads TGTGCCAGCAGCTTGCCAGGGGGTCGGGAGCTGTTTTTT. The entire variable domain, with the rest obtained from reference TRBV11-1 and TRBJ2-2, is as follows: EAEVAQSPRYKITEKSQAVAFWCDPISGHATLYWYRQILGQGPELLVQFQDESVVDDSQLPKDRFSAERLKGVDSTLKIQPAELGDSAMYLCASSLPGGRELFFGEGSRLTVL.

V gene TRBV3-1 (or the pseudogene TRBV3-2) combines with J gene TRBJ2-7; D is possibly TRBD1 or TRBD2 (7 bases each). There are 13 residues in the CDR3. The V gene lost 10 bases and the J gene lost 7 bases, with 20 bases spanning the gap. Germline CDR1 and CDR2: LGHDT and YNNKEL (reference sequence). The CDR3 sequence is CATGTIQGDEQYF. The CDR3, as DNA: TGTGCCACCGGGACTATTCAGGGGGATGAGCAGTACTTC.

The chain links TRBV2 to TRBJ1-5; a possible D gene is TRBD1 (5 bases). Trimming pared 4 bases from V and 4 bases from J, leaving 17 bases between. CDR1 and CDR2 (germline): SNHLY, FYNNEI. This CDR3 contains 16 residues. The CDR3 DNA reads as TGTGCCAGCAGTGTAGGACAACAAATCTTAAATCAGCCCCAGCATTTT. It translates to CASSVGQQILNQPQHF.

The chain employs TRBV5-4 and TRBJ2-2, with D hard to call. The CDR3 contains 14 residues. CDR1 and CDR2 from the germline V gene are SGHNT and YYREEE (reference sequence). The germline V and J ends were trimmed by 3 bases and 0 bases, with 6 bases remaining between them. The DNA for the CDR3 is TGTGCCAGCAGCTGGACGACGAACACCGGGGAGCTGTTTTTT. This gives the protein CASSWTTNTGELFF.

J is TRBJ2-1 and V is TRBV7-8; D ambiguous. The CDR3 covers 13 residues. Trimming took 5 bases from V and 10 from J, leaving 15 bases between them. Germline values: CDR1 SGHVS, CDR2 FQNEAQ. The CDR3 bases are TGTGCCAGCAGCCCCGATAATACGGTCGAGCAGTTCTTC. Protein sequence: CASSPDNTVEQFF.